Listed below are T cell receptor beta chains from one sample, sequenced in a study of OX40 agonist ivuxolimab in advanced cancers. Profiling relied on immunoSEQ multiplex PCR, and the TCRdb table lists in-frame clones only, not all of them. The sample has tens of thousands of clones; around nine tenths are singletons. The sample was CD4+ or CD8+ T cells sorted from blood, taken in a trial of the OX40 agonist ivuxolimab. These receptors were collected from an adult with an advanced solid tumor such as melanoma, head and neck, liver or kidney cancer. Each CDR3 is given with its conserved first and last residue. The D gene is left open where the match is weak. Expanded clones get a size class; other rows say once, few or many, or leave the size out.

j_call | clone_size | d_call | v_call | cdr3_aa
TRBJ2-3 | - | TRBD2 | TRBV7-7 | CASSPGTSGTDTQYF
TRBJ2-3 | - | TRBD2 | TRBV10-3 | CASSLAGGTTALETQYF
TRBJ2-7 | - | - | TRBV27 | CASSLFPGAVYEQYF
TRBJ2-5 | - | - | TRBV7-3 | CASSLGLAEAEETQYF
TRBJ2-1 | - | TRBD2 | TRBV5-1 | CASSLVAGGPGNEQFF
TRBJ2-7 | - | TRBD1 | TRBV19 | CASSGQGRLPYEQYF
TRBJ2-7 | - | TRBD2 | TRBV7-2 | CASSSGLAGTYEQYF
TRBJ2-1 | - | - | TRBV10-1 | CASSAQYNEQFF
TRBJ2-3 | - | TRBD2 | TRBV7-2 | CASSLGLAADTQYF
TRBJ1-2 | - | - | TRBV28 | CASSSHGAFGYGYTF
TRBJ2-7 | few | TRBD1 | TRBV28 | CASSIPGQGSYEQYF
TRBJ1-2 | - | TRBD1 | TRBV9 | CASSGPDRGYGYTF
TRBJ1-6 | - | TRBD1 | TRBV6-1 | CASTSGTGNSPLHF
TRBJ2-7 | - | - | TRBV30 | CAWSWVGIGYEQYF
TRBJ1-5 | - | - | TRBV28 | CASSSLQQGGQPQHF
TRBJ2-7 | - | - | TRBV14 | CASSQMLGYEQYF
TRBJ1-5 | - | TRBD1 | TRBV5-1 | CASSSGQGFGQPQHF
TRBJ2-5 | - | TRBD1 | TRBV5-1 | CASWGTGVGETQYF
TRBJ1-2 | - | - | TRBV15 | CATSVDDFYGYTF
TRBJ1-1 | - | - | TRBV7-8 | CASRSRKNTEAFF
TRBJ2-6 | - | - | TRBV18 | CASSPSGLYGANVLTF
TRBJ2-5 | few | - | TRBV5-1 | CASSLGIQGQETQYF
TRBJ1-5 | - | TRBD1 | TRBV28 | CASSSPDRVWSNQPQHF
TRBJ1-4 | - | - | TRBV9 | CASSAYRDSTTNEKLFF
TRBJ2-7 | - | - | TRBV15 | CATSRGGRSSYEQYF
TRBJ1-1 | medium-sized | - | TRBV20-1 | CSARVNTEAFF
TRBJ1-1 | - | - | TRBV7-2 | CASSLGQMNTEAFF
TRBJ2-7 | - | - | TRBV28 | CASSTLAMGEQYF
TRBJ2-7 | - | - | TRBV7-9 | CASSLEGLGYEQYF
TRBJ2-7 | few | TRBD1 | TRBV18 | CASSPPRDRGSEQYF
TRBJ2-3 | few | - | TRBV5-6 | CASSLAGGPTDTQYF
TRBJ2-4 | - | - | TRBV6-1 | CASSDRGTGIQYF
TRBJ2-7 | - | TRBD2 | TRBV7-2 | CASSPRASGSYEQYF